A selection of T cell receptor beta chains follows, all from one sample in a study of neurological immune-mediated disorders. TCRdb reanalysed the 5' RACE reads using MiXCR and keeps one entry per CDR3 protein. The data hold about 59,000 distinct CDR3 sequences, with 3.7% observed a single time. The sample consisted of PBMCs. These receptors were obtained from a woman aged 45-65 years with multiple sclerosis. Both conserved end residues are part of each CDR3.

TRBV12-3/TRBV12-4 CASSLTGASNQPQNF
TRBV7-8 CASSVDTITTDTQYF
TRBV2 CATRREISQPQYF
TRBV6-2/TRBV6-3 CASSYSPWRANSYEQYF
TRBV7-9 CASSLLLAGGADTQYF
TRBV7-2 CASSLRGRVETQYF
TRBV5-1 CASSLEAGSKETQYF
TRBV20-1 CSAGGFSGEQFF
TRBV20-1 CSASPTRGRMNTEAFF
TRBV7-6 CASSLGLSEQYF
TRBV4-3 CASSQDLDTSNEKLFF
TRBV20-1 CSVQRYSGRHTDTQYF
TRBV24-1 CATSGRTSGAPDNEQFF
TRBV20-1 CSASGSRVTEAFF
TRBV7-2 CASSPHGGTSEQYF
TRBV5-1 CASSLGLALETQYF
TRBV18 CASSPTVSGANVLTF
TRBV20-1 CSARDGGFPNSPLNF
TRBV4-2 CASSQEYRQGSTEAFF
TRBV20-1 CSARVAGATQYF
TRBV29-1 CSVRGGFREQFF
TRBV5-1 CASSSGQLNLYEQYF
TRBV6-6 CASSGNTEAFF
TRBV7-2 CASSLLRSSYEQYF
TRBV6-5 CASSTAGVYGYTF
TRBV18 CASSPPLNTEAFF
TRBV9 CASSARTGENEKLFF
TRBV7-9 CASSPLGEGTYEQYF
TRBV10-3 CAISVGETQYF
TRBV20-1 CSALMTSGRQEQYF
TRBV13 CASSYGLAGGTQYF
TRBV6-4 CASSDSAGTDTQYF
TRBV3-1 CASSQDVFGHYSGANVLTF
TRBV12-3/TRBV12-4 CASSLARGEETQYF
TRBV5-1 CASSLDSIEKLFF
TRBV6-2/TRBV6-3 CASSYRGARWDEQFF
TRBV7-2 CASSLVYEQYF
TRBV7-8 CASSLGATRGTGELFF
TRBV5-1 CASSLRDGDGYTF
TRBV5-6 CASSFVRKHYEQYF
TRBV10-3 CAISESIGADSGNTIYF
TRBV11-2 CASSLAGTEAFF
TRBV15 CATSRELVGLDQPQHF
TRBV6-6 CASLRDGNQPQHF
TRBV5-4 CASSLRTSELTDTQYF
TRBV20-1 CSASGGIGDSPLHF
TRBV7-8 CASSLLTSYEQYF
TRBV12-3/TRBV12-4 CASREGQGRDEQYF
TRBV5-1 CASRQSTGGYEQYF
TRBV12-3/TRBV12-4 CASSFGRGTEAFF